The present TCR beta chain was sequenced within a study of control samples from healthy donors and cancer patients. Measured with immunoSEQ multiplex PCR; TCRdb has only the in-frame clones, and not every one. The sample yields 150,000 or so clones, about 94% seen once. The CDR3 spans 15 residues. Trimming left V 4 bases short and J 6 bases short, with 18 bases between. CDR1 is SGHAT and CDR2 is FQNNGV in the germline V gene. The chain links TRBV11-2 to TRBJ1-2; D call uncertain. The sequenced sample consisted of blood. The source of this sequence is a woman aged 55-75 years in good health. In DNA form, the CDR3 reads TGTGCCAGCAGCTCCCCGAAGGGAGGAAGAGATGGCTACACCTTC. Translating it yields CASSSPKGGRDGYTF. Supplemented by reference TRBV11-2 and TRBJ1-2, the full variable domain reads EAGVAQSPRYKIIEKRQSVAFWCNPISGHATLYWYQQILGQGPKLLIQFQNNGVVDDSQLPKDRFSAERLKGVDSTLKIQPAKLEDSAVYLCASSSPKGGRDGYTFGSGTRLTVV.